Sequencing of this TCR beta chain was carried out in a study of CD8 T cells in ankylosing spondylitis. Study-wide results and caveats: There was a TCR beta motif, made of eight highly homologous variants, that appeared characteristic of ankylosing spondylitis blood.

This CDR3 is 13 amino acids long. V lost 5 bases and J 3 bases, leaving 10 bases between the germline ends. Germline-derived CDR1 and CDR2 are MNHEY and SVGEGT. TCRdb called the 5' RACE reads again in MiXCR, with one record for every CDR3 protein. The sample has about 440,000 distinct CDR3 sequences, roughly 17% seen once. As for this clonotype: The antigen remains unidentified.

Source material: blood, either unsorted or a sorted T cell fraction (not recorded which). V usage is TRBV6-2 or TRBV6-3 and J usage is TRBJ1-2; unclear D gene. The TCR originated in a male donor with ankylosing spondylitis. CDR3 bases: TGTGCCAGCAGTCCAGGACGGGACTATGGCTACACCTTC. It translates to CASSPGRDYGYTF.